The rows below give T cell receptor beta chains drawn from one sample of a study of Graves' ophthalmopathy and Graves' hyperthyroidism. TCRdb redid the calling of the multiplex PCR reads with MiXCR, one entry per CDR3 protein. Altogether about 410,000 distinct CDR3 sequences are present, roughly 18% being singletons, with the ten largest covering approximately 1.4%. Input material: peripheral blood. These TCRs come from a woman between 18 and 29 years old with Graves' ophthalmopathy. Each CDR3 is given without its conserved first and last residue. Fields, in order: V gene, clone size, J gene, CDR3 protein. Where a row states a size, it is once, few, many or the class of an expanded clone; other rows omit it.

TRBV6-4	.	TRBJ2-5	ASSLPLGEETQY
TRBV27	many	TRBJ1-6	ASSFREHRRGSPLH
TRBV12-3/TRBV12-4	.	TRBJ1-6	ASSSGRDSPLH
TRBV12-3/TRBV12-4	.	TRBJ1-2	ASSKGVGGLNNYGYT
TRBV12-3/TRBV12-4	many	TRBJ2-5	ASSLVSPETQY
TRBV9	many	TRBJ2-3	ASDLAGGLADTQY
TRBV30	many	TRBJ1-1	AWSVGQMNTEAF
TRBV7-2	many	TRBJ2-5	ASSSAGGKTQY
TRBV15	few	TRBJ2-5	ATSRAPKETQY
TRBV7-2	many	TRBJ2-5	ASSVLARETQY
TRBV6-2/TRBV6-3	many	TRBJ1-2	ASWRTGRGYT
TRBV9	once	TRBJ1-6	ASSTLTLDSSPLH
TRBV27	many	TRBJ2-2	ASSLMAGGFTGELF
TRBV6-5	many	TRBJ1-2	ASSYEQPYGYT
TRBV18	many	TRBJ2-7	ASSLGQALYEQY
TRBV7-2	many	TRBJ1-6	ASSLSGTDSPLH
TRBV28	many	TRBJ2-5	ATLTGGVGETQY
TRBV7-2	.	TRBJ2-5	ASSLTASETQY
TRBV28	many	TRBJ2-6	ASTRKANVLT
TRBV6-1	many	TRBJ1-5	ASSAGTGGSNQPQH
TRBV28	many	TRBJ1-1	ASSFIGQLNTEAF
TRBV5-4	many	TRBJ1-1	ASSVDRISAEAF
TRBV20-1	many	TRBJ1-1	SARQGTEAF
TRBV6-2/TRBV6-3	.	TRBJ2-7	ASSPLRDQMRSYEQY
TRBV30	.	TRBJ1-1	AWTLLWNTEAF
TRBV7-9	many	TRBJ1-6	ASSNTGQVSHSPLH
TRBV15	many	TRBJ1-3	ATSRDRGNTIY
TRBV20-1	many	TRBJ2-7	SARDYGTPSYEQY
TRBV11-3	many	TRBJ1-1	ASSSPGAGRWNTEAF
TRBV6-2/TRBV6-3	many	TRBJ2-7	ASSYSLAGGHYEQY
TRBV29-1	many	TRBJ1-1	SVQQGGGTEAF
TRBV7-2	many	TRBJ1-6	ASSLARTGTGSPLH
TRBV25-1	many	TRBJ1-6	ASSGGVLLNSPLH
TRBV12-3/TRBV12-4	many	TRBJ2-7	ASSFNREYEQY
TRBV13	many	TRBJ2-2	ASSISGRAVGELF
TRBV15	many	TRBJ2-5	ATSRDGPETQY
TRBV6-5	many	TRBJ1-2	ASSYSPRTGRYGYT
TRBV4-3	.	TRBJ2-5	ASSRRGLGDGTQY
TRBV6-2/TRBV6-3	.	TRBJ2-7	ASSSRLGTYEQY